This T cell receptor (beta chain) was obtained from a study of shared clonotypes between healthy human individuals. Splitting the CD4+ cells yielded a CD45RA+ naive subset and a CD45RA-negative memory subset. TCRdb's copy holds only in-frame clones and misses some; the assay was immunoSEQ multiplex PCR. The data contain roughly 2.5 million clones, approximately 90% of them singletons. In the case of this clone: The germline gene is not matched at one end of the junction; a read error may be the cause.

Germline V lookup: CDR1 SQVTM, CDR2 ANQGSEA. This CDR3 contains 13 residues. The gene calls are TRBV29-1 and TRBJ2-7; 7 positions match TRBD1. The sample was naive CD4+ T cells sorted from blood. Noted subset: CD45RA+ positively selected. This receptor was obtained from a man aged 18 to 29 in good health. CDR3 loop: CSAERQGAYEQYF. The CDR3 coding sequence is TGCAGCGCTGAACGCCAGGGGGCCTACGAGCAGTACTTC.